This TCR beta chain was sequenced in a study of blood T cell repertoires in COVID-19. Study at large: The United States, Italy and Spain supplied acute and convalescent COVID-19 samples. Sources were T cells, B-cell-depleted T cells, or PBMCs; the material itself was cDNA or gDNA.

Original processing notes: Reference gene primer amplification in the assay estimated nucleated cell counts. Assay: immunoSEQ multiplex PCR; the TCRdb copy retains only in-frame clones and omits some. That table furnishes V, J and clone size, whereas the DNA furnished D and trimming. Seen here are 150,000 or so clones, 70% to 90% observed once, and the top ten hold around 10%. Trimming pared 0 bases from V and 0 bases from J, leaving 11 bases between. Germline V lookup: CDR1 ENHRY, CDR2 SYGVKD. The CDR3 consists of 16 residues. This TCR came from a man between 50 and 59 years old with acute or convalescent COVID-19. Input material: peripheral blood. The chain combines TRBV10-3 with TRBJ1-1, with D perhaps matching TRBD1 (5 bases). CDR3 protein: CAISESNRILNTEAFF. The CDR3 nucleotides are TGTGCCATCAGTGAGTCGAACAGGATATTGAACACTGAAGCTTTCTTT.